The 8 T cell receptor beta chains in this list originate from one sample, sequenced in a study of cytomegalovirus exposure and HLA in healthy donors. The PCR had 60 Vbeta and 13 Jbeta primers. TCRdb's copy holds only in-frame clones and misses some; the assay was immunoSEQ multiplex PCR. The sample holds about 130,000 clones, about 74% seen once. Specimen: PBMCs. The receptors here all came from a man between 18 and 35 years old in good health and CMV-seropositive.

The genes are TRBV29-1 and TRBJ2-7, with 8 nucleotides matching TRBD1. Trimming at V came to 4 bases and at J to 6 bases, leaving 14 bases not matched to a gene. Germline CDR1 SQVTM, CDR2 ANQGSEA. The CDR3 is 15 amino acids. Here the CDR3 reads CSVAGQGGLDLEQYF. CDR3 coding DNA: TGCAGCGTTGCAGGACAGGGTGGGTTGGACCTCGAGCAGTACTTC.

This clone was seen only a few times. The gene calls are TRBV28 and TRBJ2-1; a weak D match, TRBD2 (5 bases). Germline CDR1 is MDHEN and CDR2 is SYDVKM. The CDR3 extends over 14 amino acids. Trimming cost V 2 bases and J 5 bases, with 10 bases left between them. CDR3 sequence: CASSLIGSHNEQFF. In DNA form, the CDR3 reads TGTGCCAGCAGTTTAATAGGGAGTCACAATGAGCAGTTCTTC. The entire variable domain, with the rest obtained from reference TRBV28 and TRBJ2-1, is as follows: DVKVTQSSRYLVKRTGEKVFLECVQDMDHENMFWYRQDPGLGLRLIYFSYDVKMKEKGDIPEGYSVSREKKERFSLILESASTNQTSMYLCASSLIGSHNEQFFGPGTRLTVL.

This chain links TRBV7-6 with TRBJ1-1; 8 positions agree with TRBD1. The CDR3 runs 12 residues. Trimming cost V 4 bases and J 11 bases; bases outside gene matches: 6. Looked up from germline, CDR1 is SGHVS and CDR2 is FNYEAQ. The CDR3 region has the DNA TGTGCCAGCAGCTCACCGGGACAGGCTGCTTTCTTT. It codes for CASSSPGQAAFF.

Points on this clone: The junction does not match germline at one end; this may be a read error. The rearrangement uses TRBV7-9 and TRBJ2-7; 12 bases map to TRBD2. Per germline, CDR1 SEHNR and CDR2 FQNEAQ (reference sequence). This CDR3 has 14 residues. The CDR3 reads CASSVLAGGPSWNF. CDR3 DNA sequence: TGTGCCAGCAGCGTACTAGCGGGAGGCCCTTCGTGGAACTTC.

Points on this clone: Other nucleotide sequences in the sample specify the same CDR3. This rearrangement joins TRBV2 to TRBJ2-5; D perhaps matches TRBD1 (5 bases). Germline CDR1 is SNHLY and CDR2 is FYNNEI. The CDR3 consists of 13 residues. Between the trimmed V and J ends, which lost 4 bases and 2 bases, there was a span of 8 bases. The CDR3 region has the DNA TGTGCCAGCAGTGTTGACAGACAAGAGACCCAGTACTTC. This encodes CASSVDRQETQYF.

For the CDR3, the DNA is TGCGCCAGCAGCCGGAGACAAGGGCGGGGAACTGAAGCTTTCTTT. This sequence encodes CASSRRQGRGTEAFF. V and J are TRBV5-1 and TRBJ1-1; D is ambiguous. Trimming removed 4 bases at V and 5 bases at J, with 18 bases between. Germline CDR1 reads SGHRS; CDR2 reads YFSETQ. This CDR3 has 15 residues.

J is TRBJ2-3 and V is TRBV5-1, with TRBD2 matching 7 bases. This CDR3 region has 15 residues. In germline, CDR1 is SGHRS, CDR2 YFSETQ. V was pared by 0 bases and J by 2 bases, with 3 bases of the junction left unmatched. CDR3 loop: CASSLGGTTTDTQYF. Written as DNA, the CDR3 is TGCGCCAGCAGCTTGGGGGGGACTACCACAGATACGCAGTATTTT.

The chain carries TRBV4-2 and TRBJ2-3, with 8 bases identical to TRBD1. This CDR3 comprises 16 residues. CDR1 LGHNA and CDR2 YNFKEQ come from the germline V gene. Trimming removed 1 base from V and 7 bases from J; junction bases left unmatched: 10. The CDR3 bases are TGTGCCAGCAGCCAAGCCACAGGGGGGACCCGAAATACGCAGTATTTT. Encoded protein: CASSQATGGTRNTQYF.